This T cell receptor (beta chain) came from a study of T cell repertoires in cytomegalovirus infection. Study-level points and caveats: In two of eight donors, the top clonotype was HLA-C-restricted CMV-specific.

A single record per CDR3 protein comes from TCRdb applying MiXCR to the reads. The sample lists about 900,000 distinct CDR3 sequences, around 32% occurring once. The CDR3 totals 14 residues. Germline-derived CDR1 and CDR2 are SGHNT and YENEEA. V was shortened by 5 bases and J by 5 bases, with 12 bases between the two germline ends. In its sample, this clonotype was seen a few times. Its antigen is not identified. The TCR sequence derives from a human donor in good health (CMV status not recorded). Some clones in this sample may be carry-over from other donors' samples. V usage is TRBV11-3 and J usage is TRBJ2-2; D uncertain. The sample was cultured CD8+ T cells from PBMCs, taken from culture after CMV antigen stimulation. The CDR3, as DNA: TGTGCCAGCAGCGAAGCCATGCGAACCGGGGAGCTGTTTTTT. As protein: CASSEAMRTGELFF.